A selection of T cell receptor beta chains follows, all from one sample in a study of cytomegalovirus exposure and HLA in healthy donors. The protocol was immunoSEQ multiplex PCR, while the TCRdb copy is restricted to in-frame clones and leaves out a portion. The data show under 200,000 clones, around four fifths seen once. Sequenced: PBMCs. The receptors derive from a young man in good health and CMV-seronegative. The CDR3 runs from the conserved cysteine through the conserved F or W.

CDR3 protein | J gene | V gene
CASSLSGGTEAFF | TRBJ1-1 | TRBV28
CASSSGDQPQHF | TRBJ1-5 | TRBV6-5
CASSESGVAGGSKETQYF | TRBJ2-5 | TRBV2
CASSQGGLAGVGTGELFF | TRBJ2-2 | TRBV4-1
CASSEAHRAKQETQYF | TRBJ2-5 | TRBV2
CASSPTSGDTDTQYF | TRBJ2-3 | TRBV6-5
CASSEGLAGGPGGEQFF | TRBJ2-1 | TRBV6-1
CASSPSLAGVGEQYF | TRBJ2-7 | TRBV7-9
CSVGGLAGPSTDTQYF | TRBJ2-3 | TRBV29-1
CASSVVAGGTGLNYGYTF | TRBJ1-2 | TRBV9
CATSPWDRGRNEQFF | TRBJ2-1 | TRBV15
CASGEDRELEKLFF | TRBJ1-4 | TRBV2
CASSNSGQGKGERYGYTF | TRBJ1-2 | TRBV4-1
CASSPRGLNTEAFF | TRBJ1-1 | TRBV11-2
CASSLAGPGMGTDTQYF | TRBJ2-3 | TRBV5-5
CASSPGLAGTQYF | TRBJ2-5 | TRBV7-9
CAISGPGQKNNSPLHF | TRBJ1-6 | TRBV10-3
CALTSGSHNEQFF | TRBJ2-1 | TRBV7-9
CASSARRLQGAYSPLHF | TRBJ1-6 | TRBV19
CASSQDRGEQYF | TRBJ2-7 | TRBV5-1
CASSLPSGTSLTDTQYF | TRBJ2-3 | TRBV5-8
CASSRQVRSLSYEQYF | TRBJ2-7 | TRBV28
CASSLGAGTPNYEQYF | TRBJ2-7 | TRBV27
CASSPQGSYNSPLHF | TRBJ1-6 | TRBV6-5
CASSSRTRDILHEQFF | TRBJ2-1 | TRBV5-8
CASTKLTGDAEAFF | TRBJ1-1 | TRBV5-4
CATGTSGTGELFF | TRBJ2-2 | TRBV28
CASSLASLLDGYTF | TRBJ1-2 | TRBV5-4
CASSLGGLTDTQYF | TRBJ2-3 | TRBV5-1
CASSPGRERETQYF | TRBJ2-5 | TRBV7-9
CASSLQEYTEAFF | TRBJ1-1 | TRBV5-1
CASSFSGDRGLTEAFF | TRBJ1-1 | TRBV27
CASSPRAAGGMDEQYF | TRBJ2-7 | TRBV7-9
CASSINRGNYGYTF | TRBJ1-2 | TRBV27
CASSEAGVNTEAFF | TRBJ1-1 | TRBV2
CATSRDLGLAVYEQYF | TRBJ2-7 | TRBV15
CASSLLTGGGEQYF | TRBJ2-7 | TRBV11-2
CASSPSTGNPYGYTF | TRBJ1-2 | TRBV27
CASSFGQAPQETQYF | TRBJ2-5 | TRBV9
CASRTRGLGNSPLHF | TRBJ1-6 | TRBV2
CASSDRQGTNGYTF | TRBJ1-2 | TRBV7-9
CASSLFTSGGIKETQYF | TRBJ2-5 | TRBV7-9
CASSWRGEQYF | TRBJ2-7 | TRBV6-5
CASSEGSGNGGELFF | TRBJ2-2 | TRBV28
CASRPGGYRVQSYEQYF | TRBJ2-7 | TRBV28
CASSQGRDSGANVLTF | TRBJ2-6 | TRBV4-2
CASSFLSGGYTGELFF | TRBJ2-2 | TRBV7-9
CASGSLYDDSEAFF | TRBJ1-1 | TRBV28
CASSVGLANYEQYF | TRBJ2-7 | TRBV9
CASSPWASGLRLEQYF | TRBJ2-7 | TRBV18
CASSSTGRFNNEQFF | TRBJ2-1 | TRBV4-3
CASSPVQGAYEQYF | TRBJ2-7 | TRBV7-9
CSASSRDTQYF | TRBJ2-3 | TRBV20-1
CASRRQVAYGYTF | TRBJ1-2 | TRBV28